Below, 17 T cell receptor beta chains from the same sample are listed, as sequenced in a study of blood T cell repertoires in COVID-19. Assay: immunoSEQ multiplex PCR; the TCRdb copy retains only in-frame clones and omits some. Here the sample spans roughly 68,000 clones, 88% being singletons. Sequenced sample: PBMCs or T cells enriched from blood (not recorded which). These receptors were obtained from a woman aged 40-49 years who had recovered from COVID-19.

The chain carries TRBV7-8 and TRBJ1-1; D uncertain. Germline V lookup: CDR1 SGHVS, CDR2 FQNEAQ. The CDR3 consists of 12 residues. Trimming cost V 6 bases and J 6 bases, with 11 bases left between them. DNA of the CDR3: TGTGCCAGCAGTCTCCCGGGATCTGAAGCTTTCTTT. This codes for CASSLPGSEAFF.

This chain joins TRBV6-5 and TRBJ1-3; D is uncertain. The germline V gene encodes CDR1 MNHEY and CDR2 SVGAGI. The CDR3 is 12 residues long. The ends were cut back, 6 bases at V and 4 bases at J, with 7 bases in the middle. The CDR3: CASSFRGNTIYF. Written as DNA, the CDR3 is TGTGCCAGCAGCTTCAGGGGAAACACCATATATTTT.

This clone is a singleton in its sample. The V and J genes are TRBV6-5 and TRBJ1-2; TRBD1 matches 10 bases. The germline V gene encodes CDR1 MNHEY and CDR2 SVGAGI. V was pared by 6 bases and J by 6 bases, with 10 bases of the junction left unmatched. There are 15 residues in the CDR3. CDR3 residues: CASRAFRTGGHGYTF. CDR3 DNA sequence: TGTGCCAGCAGAGCCTTCCGGACAGGGGGACATGGCTACACCTTC.

The J gene is TRBJ2-1, the V gene TRBV27; no clear D gene. The CDR3 consists of 13 residues. Germline lookup yields CDR1 MNHEY and CDR2 SMNVEV (reference sequence). The V and J ends lost 6 bases and 13 bases respectively, with 19 bases between them. CDR3 region: CASSLHGAPVQFF. The CDR3 DNA is TGTGCCAGCAGCCTACACGGAGCGCCCGTTCAGTTCTTC.

This clone was recorded once. The chain recombines TRBV5-4 with TRBJ2-7; 8 bases are a match to TRBD1. CDR3 length: 14 amino acids. The V and J ends lost 4 bases and 1 base, in that order; junction bases with no gene match: 4. Germline CDR1 is SGHNT and CDR2 is YYREEE (reference sequence). Here the CDR3 DNA reads TGTGCCAGCAGCCCAGGGACAGGATCCTACGAGCAGTACTTC. Translating it yields CASSPGTGSYEQYF.

The chain joins TRBV3-1 (or the pseudogene TRBV3-2) to TRBJ1-4; no firm D call. V was pared by 1 base and J by 0 bases, with 12 bases between. Germline-derived CDR1 and CDR2 are LGHDT and YNNKEL (reference sequence). The CDR3 has 17 residues. This chain's CDR3 is CASSQVLTFATNEKLFF. The CDR3 DNA reads as TGTGCCAGCAGCCAAGTTCTCACATTTGCAACTAATGAAAAACTGTTTTTT.

V and J are TRBV20-1 and TRBJ2-2, with D possibly TRBD1 on 5 matching bases. V was cut by 6 bases and J by 6 bases, with 8 bases left in between. Germline V lookup: CDR1 DFQATT, CDR2 SNEGSKA (reference sequence). This CDR3 region has 11 residues. Here the CDR3 reads CSAQGPGELFF. CDR3 DNA sequence: TGCAGTGCCCAGGGTCCCGGGGAGCTGTTTTTT.

V usage is TRBV6-5 and J usage is TRBJ1-6, with 7 bases fitting TRBD1. There are 16 residues in the CDR3. The germline CDR1 and CDR2 sequences are MNHEY and SVGAGI. Losses at the gene ends were 0 bases for V and 6 bases for J; bases not matched to a gene: 5. The CDR3, as DNA: TGTGCCAGCAGTTACTCTACAGGGGCGGGTAATTCACCCCTCCACTTT. Translating it yields CASSYSTGAGNSPLHF.

The rearrangement uses TRBV5-4 and TRBJ2-2; 8 bases agree with TRBD1. This CDR3 spans 16 amino acids. Germline assignment: CDR1 SGHNT and CDR2 YYREEE (reference sequence). The ends lost 5 bases at V and 0 bases at J; junction bases unmatched: 6. The CDR3 DNA reads as TGTGCCAGCAGTCATCCAGGGGGCACGAACACCGGGGAGCTGTTTTTT. This encodes CASSHPGGTNTGELFF.

This rearrangement joins TRBV20-1 to TRBJ2-2; TRBD1 matches 8 bases. The length of the CDR3 is 15 residues. The V segment lost 3 bases and the J segment 3 bases; nucleotides outside the gene matches: 6. From germline, CDR1 is DFQATT and CDR2 SNEGSKA (reference sequence). The CDR3 coding sequence is TGCAGTGCTAGTATGATGGACAGGGACACCGGGGAGCTGTTTTTT. This gives the protein CSASMMDRDTGELFF.

This chain joins TRBV29-1 and TRBJ2-2; no clear D gene. The V gene lost 6 bases and the J gene lost 0 bases, with 8 bases spanning the gap. The CDR3 consists of 13 residues. Germline-derived CDR1 and CDR2 are SQVTM and ANQGSEA. The CDR3 nucleotides read TGCAGCGTCCGCGCTACGAACACCGGGGAGCTGTTTTTT. Its translation is CSVRATNTGELFF.

The V gene is TRBV4-2, the J gene TRBJ2-1; D might be TRBD2 (7 bases). Trimming removed 0 bases at V and 4 bases at J, with 16 bases between. Per germline, CDR1 LGHNA and CDR2 YNFKEQ. The CDR3 sequence is 17 residues long. For the CDR3, the DNA is TGTGCCAGCAGCCAAGATCGCGGGGGCCCTATGTACAATGAGCAGTTCTTC. Its translation is CASSQDRGGPMYNEQFF.

The rearrangement links TRBV18 to TRBJ2-3, with a weak D call TRBD1 (7 bases). Trimming removed 6 bases at V and 3 bases at J, with 19 bases between. The length of the CDR3 is 16 residues. CDR1 is KGHSH and CDR2 is LQKENI in the germline V gene. The CDR3 spells CASSLKQGGPTDTQYF. CDR3 nucleotide sequence: TGTGCCAGCTCCCTCAAGCAGGGGGGTCCTACAGATACGCAGTATTTT. The full variable domain, with the rest looked up from reference TRBV18 and TRBJ2-3, is NAGVMQNPRHLVRRRGQEARLRCSPMKGHSHVYWYRQLPEEGLKFMVYLQKENIIDESGMPKERFSAEFPKEGPSILRIQQVVRGDSAAYFCASSLKQGGPTDTQYFGPGTRLTVL.

This rearrangement joins TRBV5-1 to TRBJ2-3, with TRBD1 identical over 8 bases. The CDR3 sequence is 16 residues long. The germline V gene has CDR1 SGHRS and CDR2 YFSETQ. With V trimmed by 3 bases and J by 1 base, 7 bases remained unmatched. The CDR3 region is CASSSPVDRGTDTQYF. CDR3 DNA sequence: TGCGCCAGCAGCTCCCCAGTGGACAGGGGCACAGATACGCAGTATTTT.

The rearrangement joins TRBV25-1 to TRBJ2-1, with TRBD1 matching 9 bases. The CDR3 covers 15 residues. Germline V gene sequence: CDR1 MGHDK, CDR2 SYGVNS. After removal of 3 bases from V and 4 bases from J, the junction contained 4 bases not matched to a gene. In DNA, the CDR3 is TGTGCCAGCAGTGAGGGACAGGGATATTACAATGAGCAGTTCTTC. Its protein product is CASSEGQGYYNEQFF.

The V and J genes are TRBV6-6 and TRBJ1-4, with a weak D call TRBD1 (6 bases). V was cut by 7 bases and J by 4 bases, with 13 bases left in between. Germline V gene lookup returns CDR1 MNHNY and CDR2 SVGAGI (reference sequence). This CDR3 comprises 14 residues. The CDR3 loop is CASTSGQHNEKLFF. The CDR3 DNA reads TGTGCCAGCACCAGCGGACAGCATAATGAAAAACTGTTTTTT.

In its sample, this clone was seen a few times. This chain uses TRBV19 with TRBJ1-2, with D hard to call. The CDR3 covers 11 residues. From germline, CDR1 is LNHDA and CDR2 SQIVND (reference sequence). V lost 5 bases and J lost 5, with 6 bases in between. The CDR3 spells CASSYLYGYTF. Here the CDR3 DNA reads TGTGCCAGTAGTTATCTTTATGGCTACACCTTC.